This T cell receptor beta chain originates from a study of blood T cells in healthy people across ages (dated by TCRdb to 2014 to 2015). Study-wide context: In model experiments, template switching captured roughly one uniquely barcoded TCR beta cDNA molecule for every two T cells. Using deep sequencing normalized with unique cDNA molecular identifiers, the study measured how TCR beta repertoire diversity changes with age. Donors were grouped into four age groups: young (average about 15 years), middle-aged (over 35), aged (around 60) and long-lived (approximately 81). Donors of different ages were randomly distributed across sequencing lanes to avoid experimental bias. For two donors (one aged 18 to 29 and one aged 80 or older), the study analyzed two additional independent replicas of 1 million unique cDNA reads from the same blood draw. Paper-wide results and their limitations: Estimates of total diversity based on one million sequenced T cells were considered lower bounds and underestimates. A strong correlation was found between observed TCR beta diversity and the percentage of naive T cells measured by flow cytometry. Bulk unsorted PBMC profiling prevented conclusive comparison of naive and antigen-experienced compartments. As age increased, observed TCR beta diversity per million T cells dropped in a roughly linear way, and a significant reduction was already evident by age 40. Donor CMV infection status was unknown, potentially confounding age-related changes in expanded clonotypes. Compared with the aged group, the long-lived group had more naive CD4+ T cells, fewer expanded clones and increased TCR diversity, a pattern suggesting age selection.

The library was generated by 5' RACE. TCRdb shows the sequencer as Illumina HiSeq 2500. A second 7 to 11 cycle PCR used a sample-barcoded 5' primer and a J-beta primer mix. Each TCR beta cDNA molecule received a unique molecular identifier from a template-switch 5' adaptor carrying 12 random nucleotides. Each sample yielded at least 3 million CDR3-containing paired-end reads. First-strand cDNA was synthesized from all RNA with the Mint cDNA synthesis kit, primed by a TRBC-specific oligonucleotide. After uracil-DNA glycosylase treatment, a first 18-cycle PCR used universal primers M1SS and BC2_uni_R on all cDNA. The authors processed their data as follows. For normalization, 1 million high-quality reads were randomly selected from each sample, with every read carrying a distinct molecular identifier. Reads sharing molecular identifiers were discarded rather than binned into consensus sequences. MiTCR, run with a Q25 quality threshold and the strictest error-elimination algorithm, handled CDR3 identification, clonotype clustering and error correction. A nonparametric unseen species model with Euler transformation was used to estimate a lower bound on total TCR beta diversity. The public reads were reanalyzed by TCRdb: fastp trimming at Q25, MiXCR alignment, in-frame beta chains only. CDR3 protein duplicates are merged, each entry listing the most common genes and DNA. TCRdb, not the authors, supplied the V and J calls. A total of around 710,000 distinct CDR3 sequences appear in this sample, more than 40% of them only once. The ten largest account for about 20% of the sample.

With regard to this clonotype: Its recognized antigen is unknown. There are no base qualities to consult, and no much larger clone falls within one base.

Sequences SGHRS (CDR1) and YFSETQ (CDR2) are obtained from the germline V gene. Germline trimming amounts to 4 bases on V and 8 bases on J, with 15 as the count of junction bases outside the gene matches. From the cysteine up to the phenylalanine, the CDR3 has a length of 18 residues. Only CDR3 DNA is held: 54 bases, read in frame from base 1. Donors were 39 systemically healthy Caucasian individuals from Russia aged roughly 6 to 100 years. Roughly 10 milliliters of peripheral blood were collected from each donor into EDTA-treated Vacutainer tubes. Ficoll-Paque density-gradient centrifugation was used to isolate PBMCs, with at least 6 million per sample. Trizol reagent was used to extract total RNA from the PBMCs, yielding at least 6 micrograms per sample. For every donor, flow cytometry on a PBMC aliquot measured the percentage of naive CD45RAhigh/CD27high T cells.

The sample consisted of blood. The sequence was obtained from a woman aged 55-70 years in good health. Rearrangement joined TRBV5-1 to TRBJ1-6, with 10 bases matching TRBD1. Read as DNA, the sequence is TGCGCCAGCAGCGCAACCTTGACAGGGGGCAGAGCGCATTCACCCCTCCACTTT. It specifies CASSATLTGGRAHSPLHF.